In its sample, the clone carrying this TCR beta chain was seen a few times. The target antigen is unknown. This sample was included in a study of T cells in Graves' hyperthyroidism and ophthalmopathy. CDR3 length: 14 residues. The germline V and J ends were trimmed by 8 bases and 3 bases, with 11 bases remaining between them. CDR1 MNHNS and CDR2 SASEGT come from the germline V gene. Study-wide points: Blood also carried most thyroid clonotypes expanded above 0.001.

TCR beta CDR3 region amplification was performed from RNA transcripts. First-round RT-PCR targeting the TCR CDR3 was performed with the HTBI primer set. One entry per CDR3 protein results from TCRdb running MiXCR on the multiplex PCR reads. The sample includes approximately 620,000 distinct CDR3 sequences, 16% of them seen just once. The study included ophthalmopathy patients with Clinical Activity Score at least 3, NOSPECS grade at least 4 and duration under 3 months. Those patients with uncontrolled infection, other autoimmune disease, pregnancy or lactation were excluded. The study based diagnoses on clinical symptoms, serum thyroxine and TRAb, thyroid ultrasound and orbital computed tomography.

The specimen was blood. The source of this sequence is a woman between 40 and 50 years old with Graves' ophthalmopathy. The gene calls are TRBV6-1 and TRBJ2-6; possible D gene TRBD2, 5 bases. The DNA of the CDR3 is TGTGCCAGCCGCCCGGGGAGTGGGGCCAACGTCCTGACTTTC. Translated, it gives CASRPGSGANVLTF.